The 16 T cell receptor beta chains below come from one sample, sequenced in a study of T cell responses to AZD1222 COVID-19 vaccine. TCRdb's copy holds only in-frame clones and misses some; the assay was immunoSEQ multiplex PCR. The profile shows about 85,000 clones, roughly nine tenths of them singletons. The input for sequencing was peripheral blood, taken on day 0 of AZD1222 vaccination. All receptors come from an adult in good health.

This sequence joins TRBV5-8 and TRBJ1-2, with D hard to call. The V gene's germline CDR1 is SGHTS and CDR2 YDEGEE. Trimming left V 4 bases short and J 4 bases short, with 14 bases between. CDR3 length equals 14 residues. CDR3 DNA: TGTGCCAGCAGCCTGGGAGGGTCGGGCTATGGCTACACCTTC. Its protein product is CASSLGGSGYGYTF.

This chain links TRBV28 with TRBJ1-4; D gene uncertain. The V end lost 6 bases, the J end lost 0 bases, and 8 bases lay between the germline ends. The CDR3 is made up of 14 amino acids. CDR1 and CDR2 from the germline V gene are MDHEN and SYDVKM. This CDR3 is CASSPFSTNEKLFF. CDR3 DNA: TGTGCCAGCAGCCCCTTTTCAACTAATGAAAAACTGTTTTTT.

V gene TRBV5-4 combines with J gene TRBJ2-7; TRBD2 is a possible D gene (6 bases). This CDR3 has 15 amino acids. Germline-derived CDR1 and CDR2 are SGHNT and YYREEE (reference sequence). V lost 0 bases to trimming and J lost 0 bases, with 10 bases between them. As DNA, the CDR3 is TGTGCCAGCAGCTTGGACCCCGGGAGCTCCTACGAGCAGTACTTC. Translated, it gives CASSLDPGSSYEQYF.

This clone turned up a few times. V usage is TRBV3-1 (or the pseudogene TRBV3-2) and J usage is TRBJ1-5, with TRBD1 as a possible D gene (6 bases). The CDR3 is 14 amino acids. V shed 1 base and J shed 4 bases, with 8 bases lying between them. Germline V gives CDR1 LGHDT, CDR2 YNNKEL (reference sequence). The CDR3 coding sequence is TGTGCCAGCAGCCAAGGGGACACAAATCAGCCCCAGCATTTT. It yields the protein CASSQGDTNQPQHF.

This chain joins TRBV15 and TRBJ1-2, with no clear D. CDR1 LNHNV and CDR2 YYDKDF come from the germline V gene (reference sequence). The CDR3 consists of 15 residues. V was shortened by 0 bases and J by 2 bases, with 10 bases between the two germline ends. The CDR3 DNA reads as TGTGCCACCAGCAGAGATTTCGTTCTCAACTATGGCTACACCTTC. It yields the protein CATSRDFVLNYGYTF.

The chain couples TRBV18 to TRBJ1-1, with unresolved D. There are 14 residues in the CDR3. Trimming took 3 bases from V and 1 from J, leaving 9 bases between them. The germline V gene has CDR1 KGHSH and CDR2 LQKENI. Here the CDR3 reads CASSPGQQNTEAFF. CDR3 nucleotides: TGTGCCAGCTCACCTGGGCAGCAGAACACTGAAGCTTTCTTT.

This clone was detected a few times. The chain has TRBV7-2 and TRBJ2-2; 8 bases are shared with TRBD2. Per the germline V gene, CDR1 is SGHTA and CDR2 is FQGNSA. The V gene end was trimmed by 6 bases and the J gene end by 7 bases; junction bases not matched to a gene: 7. CDR3 length: 14 amino acids. The CDR3 loop is CASREGLGGGELFF. The CDR3, as DNA: TGTGCCAGCAGGGAGGGACTAGGAGGCGGGGAGCTGTTTTTT. The complete variable domain, with remaining parts taken from reference TRBV7-2 and TRBJ2-2, reads GAGVSQSPSNKVTEKGKDVELRCDPISGHTALYWYRQSLGQGLEFLIYFQGNSAPDKSGLPSDRFSAERTGGSVSTLTIQRTQQEDSAVYLCASREGLGGGELFFGEGSRLTVL.

This sequence joins TRBV27 and TRBJ2-7; D not certain. The germline gives CDR1 MNHEY, CDR2 SMNVEV (reference sequence). This CDR3 is 13 amino acids long. Trimming cost V 10 bases and J 2 bases, with 15 bases left between them. The CDR3 here is CATGTGSPYEQYF. The CDR3 DNA is TGTGCCACCGGTACGGGCAGCCCCTACGAGCAGTACTTC.

V usage is TRBV6-6 and J usage is TRBJ1-2; 8 bases map to TRBD1. CDR3 size: 17 residues. J gave up 2 bases and V 5 bases, and 13 bases lay outside the gene matches. Germline loops: CDR1 MNHNY, CDR2 SVGAGI (reference sequence). The CDR3 here is CASSPFGYRGANYGYTF. DNA of the CDR3: TGTGCCAGCAGTCCCTTCGGCTACAGGGGGGCAAACTATGGCTACACCTTC.

The chain carries TRBV19 and TRBJ2-7; either TRBD1 or TRBD2 may fit D (5 bases each). CDR3 length: 13 amino acids. V was cut by 7 bases and J by 2 bases, with 12 bases left in between. Germline V gene data show CDR1 as LNHDA and CDR2 as SQIVND (reference sequence). DNA for the CDR3: TGTGCCAGTATAGGGACGGATACCTACGAGCAGTACTTC. This sequence encodes CASIGTDTYEQYF.

The gene calls are TRBV28 and TRBJ1-2; no clear D. With 10 bases removed from V and 8 bases from J, the gap between germline ends came to 11 bases. The germline CDR1 and CDR2 sequences are MDHEN and SYDVKM. The CDR3 loop spans 10 amino acids. The CDR3 coding sequence is TGTGCCACAACCTCGGAAGGCTACACCTTC. Amino acid sequence: CATTSEGYTF.

This sequence joins TRBV3-1 (or the pseudogene TRBV3-2) and TRBJ1-5; D not certain. Trimming took 1 base from V and 2 from J, leaving 6 bases between them. Germline V gene data show CDR1 as LGHDT and CDR2 as YNNKEL (reference sequence). This CDR3 spans 14 amino acids. CDR3 protein: CASSQANGNQPQHF. The CDR3 nucleotides read TGTGCCAGCAGCCAAGCCAACGGCAATCAGCCCCAGCATTTT.

This rearrangement joins TRBV28 to TRBJ2-1; 9 bases agree with TRBD2. The CDR3 sequence is 15 residues long. CDR1 MDHEN and CDR2 SYDVKM come from the germline V gene. V dropped 6 bases and J dropped 9; count of bases not matched to a gene: 12. CDR3: CASRPAWAGGGEQFF. The CDR3 DNA reads TGTGCCAGCAGGCCCGCTTGGGCGGGAGGGGGTGAGCAGTTCTTC.

This clone appeared a few times. The CDR3 sequence: CASSESPYEQYF. As DNA, the CDR3 is TGCGCCAGCAGCGAATCCCCCTACGAGCAGTACTTC. The V gene is TRBV4-1, the J gene TRBJ2-7; D unclear. This CDR3 contains 12 residues. Per germline, CDR1 MGHRA and CDR2 YSYEKL. V gave up 5 bases and J gave up 2 bases, with 7 bases separating them.

The J gene is TRBJ2-1, the V gene TRBV19; D might be TRBD2 (5 bases). V gave up 4 bases and J gave up 2 bases, with 15 bases separating them. The CDR3 consists of 16 residues. Germline V gene lookup returns CDR1 LNHDA and CDR2 SQIVND (reference sequence). CDR3 sequence: CASSTLGVAPYNEQFF. The CDR3 DNA reads as TGTGCCAGTAGTACCCTGGGAGTTGCCCCCTACAATGAGCAGTTCTTC.

The chain has TRBV7-9 and TRBJ1-1, with D unresolved. The CDR3 extends over 14 amino acids. With 4 bases removed from V and 3 bases from J, the gap between germline ends came to 12 bases. Germline V gene sequence: CDR1 SEHNR, CDR2 FQNEAQ (reference sequence). CDR3: CASSSNYKDTEAFF. CDR3 sequence (DNA): TGTGCCAGCAGCTCCAATTATAAGGACACTGAAGCTTTCTTT. The variable domain in full, with the rest retrieved from reference TRBV7-9 and TRBJ1-1, is DTGVSQNPRHKITKRGQNVTFRCDPISEHNRLYWYRQTLGQGPEFLTYFQNEAQLEKSRLLSDRFSAERPKGSFSTLEIQRTEQGDSAMYLCASSSNYKDTEAFFGQGTRLTVV.